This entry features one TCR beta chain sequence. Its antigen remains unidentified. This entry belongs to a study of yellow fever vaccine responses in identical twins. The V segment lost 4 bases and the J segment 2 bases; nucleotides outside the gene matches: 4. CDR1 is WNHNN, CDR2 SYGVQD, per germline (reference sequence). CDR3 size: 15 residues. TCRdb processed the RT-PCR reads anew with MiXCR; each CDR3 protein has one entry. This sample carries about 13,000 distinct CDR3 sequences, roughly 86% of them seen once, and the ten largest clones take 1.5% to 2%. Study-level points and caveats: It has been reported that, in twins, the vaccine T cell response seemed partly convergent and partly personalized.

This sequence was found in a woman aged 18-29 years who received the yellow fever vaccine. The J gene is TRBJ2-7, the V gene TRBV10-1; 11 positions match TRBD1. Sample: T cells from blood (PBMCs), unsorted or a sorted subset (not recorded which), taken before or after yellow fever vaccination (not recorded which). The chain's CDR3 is CASSAGTGGTYEQYF. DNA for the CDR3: TGCGCCAGCAGTGCCGGGACAGGGGGTACCTACGAGCAGTACTTC.